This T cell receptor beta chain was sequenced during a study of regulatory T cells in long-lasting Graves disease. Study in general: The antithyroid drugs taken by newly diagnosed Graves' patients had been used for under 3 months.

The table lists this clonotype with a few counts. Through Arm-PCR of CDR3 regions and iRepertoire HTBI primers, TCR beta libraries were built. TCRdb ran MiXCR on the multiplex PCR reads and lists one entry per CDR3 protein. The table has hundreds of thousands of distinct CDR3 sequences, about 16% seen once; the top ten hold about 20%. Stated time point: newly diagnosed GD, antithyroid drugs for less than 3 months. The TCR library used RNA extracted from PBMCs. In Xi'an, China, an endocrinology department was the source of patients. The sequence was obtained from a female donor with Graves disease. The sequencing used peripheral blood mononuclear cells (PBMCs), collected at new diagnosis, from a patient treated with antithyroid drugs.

CDR3: CASSFVGGAGVGEQFF. As DNA, the CDR3 is TGTGCCAGCAGCTTTGTCGGGGGGGCGGGAGTCGGAGAGCAGTTCTTC. This chain connects TRBV7-6 to TRBJ2-1, with TRBD2 matching over 8 bases. Germline CDR1 SGHVS, CDR2 FNYEAQ. This CDR3 region has 16 residues. The trim removed 3 bases at V and 10 bases at J, leaving 14 bases unmatched.